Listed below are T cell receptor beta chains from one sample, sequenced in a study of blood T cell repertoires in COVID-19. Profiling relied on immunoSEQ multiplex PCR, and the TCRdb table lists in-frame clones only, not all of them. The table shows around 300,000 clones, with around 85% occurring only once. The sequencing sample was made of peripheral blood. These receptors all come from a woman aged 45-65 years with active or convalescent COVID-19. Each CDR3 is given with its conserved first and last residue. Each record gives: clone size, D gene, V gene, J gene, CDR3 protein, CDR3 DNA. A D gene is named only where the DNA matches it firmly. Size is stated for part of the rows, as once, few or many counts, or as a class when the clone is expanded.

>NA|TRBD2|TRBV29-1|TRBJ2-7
CSVESGTSGNYEQYF
TGCAGCGTTGAATCCGGGACTAGCGGTAACTACGAGCAGTACTTC
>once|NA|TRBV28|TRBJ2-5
CASSLSGYQETQYF
TGTGCCAGCAGTTTATCAGGGTACCAAGAGACCCAGTACTTC
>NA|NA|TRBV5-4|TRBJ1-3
CASSLALSSGNTIYF
TGTGCCAGCAGCTTGGCCCTGTCCTCTGGAAACACCATATATTTT
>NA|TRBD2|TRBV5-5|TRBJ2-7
CASSLGASGSYEQYF
TGTGCCAGCAGCTTGGGGGCTAGCGGGAGCTACGAGCAGTACTTC
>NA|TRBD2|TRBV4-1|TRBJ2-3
CASSQDDIRTRPTDTQYF
TGCGCCAGCAGCCAAGACGACATAAGGACTAGGCCAACAGATACGCAGTATTTT
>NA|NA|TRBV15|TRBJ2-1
CATSTARGAFYNEQFF
TGTGCCACCAGCACCGCCCGCGGGGCGTTCTACAATGAGCAGTTCTTC
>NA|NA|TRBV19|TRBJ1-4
CASRPPGRLGEKLFF
TGTGCCAGTAGGCCCCCAGGGAGGCTCGGGGAAAAACTGTTTTTT
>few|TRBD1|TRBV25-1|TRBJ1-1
CASSPPGDSAEAFF
TGTGCCAGCAGTCCTCCAGGGGACAGCGCTGAAGCTTTCTTT
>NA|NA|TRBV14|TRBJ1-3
CASSQVTGFSGNTIYF
TGTGCCAGCAGCCAAGTGACAGGCTTCTCTGGAAACACCATATATTTT
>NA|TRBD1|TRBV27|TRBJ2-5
CASSLSTGGGETQYF
TGTGCCAGCAGTTTATCGACAGGGGGCGGAGAGACCCAGTACTTC
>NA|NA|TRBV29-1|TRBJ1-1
CSVDEGSATEAFF
TGCAGCGTTGATGAGGGATCGGCAACTGAAGCTTTCTTT
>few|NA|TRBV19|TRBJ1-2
CASSPGQVGGYTF
TGTGCCAGTAGTCCGGGACAAGTAGGCGGCTACACCTTC
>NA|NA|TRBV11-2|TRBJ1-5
CASSLGRGVSSNQPQHF
TGTGCCAGCAGCTTAGGTCGGGGGGTAAGCAGCAATCAGCCCCAGCATTTT
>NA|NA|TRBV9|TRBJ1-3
CASSEEGYSGNTIYF
TGTGCCAGCAGCGAGGAGGGGTATTCTGGAAACACCATATATTTT
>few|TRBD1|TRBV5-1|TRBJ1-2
CASSSGTGGSGYTF
TGCGCCAGCAGCTCCGGGACAGGGGGAAGTGGCTACACCTTC
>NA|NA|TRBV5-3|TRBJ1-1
CARSFPSEAFF
TGTGCCAGAAGCTTTCCCTCTGAAGCTTTCTTT
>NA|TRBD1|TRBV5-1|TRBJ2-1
CASSLAGQADEQFF
TGCGCCAGCAGCTTGGCCGGACAGGCGGATGAGCAGTTCTTC
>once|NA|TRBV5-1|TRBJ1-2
CASSQGHSYGYTF
TGCGCCAGCAGCCAGGGGCATAGCTATGGCTACACCTTC
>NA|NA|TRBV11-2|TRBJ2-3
CASSPRLTDTQYF
TGTGCCAGCAGCCCCCGACTTACAGATACGCAGTATTTT
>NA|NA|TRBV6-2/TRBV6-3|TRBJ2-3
CASSYGPRGMSTDTQYF
TGTGCCAGCAGTTACGGCCCCAGGGGCATGAGCACAGATACGCAGTATTTT
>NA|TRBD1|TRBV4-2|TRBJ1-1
CASSQEGQGGTEAFF
TGTGCCAGCAGCCAAGAGGGACAGGGCGGGACTGAAGCTTTCTTT
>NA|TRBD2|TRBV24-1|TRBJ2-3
CATSGSGGDTDTQYF
TGTGCCACCAGTGGTTCGGGAGGGGACACAGATACGCAGTATTTT
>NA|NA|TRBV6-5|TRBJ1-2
CASSYADSDGYTF
TGTGCCAGCAGTTACGCGGATTCGGATGGCTACACCTTC
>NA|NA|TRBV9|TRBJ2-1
CASSGPVVSRGEQFF
TGTGCCAGCAGCGGTCCAGTGGTATCCCGCGGTGAGCAGTTCTTC
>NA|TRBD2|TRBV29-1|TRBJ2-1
CSVTKRTSAIYNEQFF
TGCAGCGTCACCAAAAGGACTAGCGCAATTTACAATGAGCAGTTCTTC
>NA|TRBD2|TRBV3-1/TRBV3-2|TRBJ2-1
CASSQGLAGARAHNEQFF
TGTGCCAGCAGCCAAGGCCTAGCGGGAGCCCGGGCCCACAATGAGCAGTTCTTC
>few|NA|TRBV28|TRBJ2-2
CASSADYTNTGELFF
TGTGCCAGCAGTGCCGACTATACGAACACCGGGGAGCTGTTTTTT
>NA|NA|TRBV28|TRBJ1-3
CASSLGQGPSSGNTIYF
TGTGCCAGCAGTTTAGGTCAGGGTCCTAGCTCTGGAAACACCATATATTTT
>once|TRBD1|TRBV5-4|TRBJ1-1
CASSEGQGTEAFF
TGTGCCAGCAGCGAAGGACAGGGTACTGAAGCTTTCTTT
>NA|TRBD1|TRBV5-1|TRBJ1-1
CASSSSGGSAEAFF
TGCGCCAGCAGCTCGTCAGGGGGTTCGGCTGAAGCTTTCTTT
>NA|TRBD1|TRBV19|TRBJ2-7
CASSISPTGARVEQYF
TGTGCCAGTAGTATAAGCCCGACAGGGGCCAGGGTCGAGCAGTACTTC
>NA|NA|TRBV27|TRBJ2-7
CASSLLGRGYEQYF
TGTGCCAGCAGTTTATTGGGCAGGGGATACGAGCAGTACTTC
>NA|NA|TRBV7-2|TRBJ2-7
CASSSEASTYEQYF
TGTGCCAGCAGCTCTGAGGCGTCCACCTACGAGCAGTACTTC
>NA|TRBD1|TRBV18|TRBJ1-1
CASSRQGGYRGEAFF
TGTGCCAGCTCACGACAGGGCGGGTATAGGGGAGAAGCTTTCTTT
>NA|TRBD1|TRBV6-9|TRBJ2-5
CASTYRGQGRETQYF
TGTGCCAGCACCTATAGGGGACAGGGGCGAGAGACCCAGTACTTC
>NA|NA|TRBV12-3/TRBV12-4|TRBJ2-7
CASSLRARDEQYF
TGTGCCAGCAGTTTAAGGGCGCGGGACGAGCAGTACTTC
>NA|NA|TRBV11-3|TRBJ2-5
CASSLGLRVAALQETQYF
TGTGCCAGCAGCTTAGGGCTCCGAGTTGCGGCGCTCCAAGAGACCCAGTACTTC
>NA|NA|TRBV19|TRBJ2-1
CASSLAAGRNNEQFF
TGTGCCAGTAGTTTGGCTGCGGGCCGAAACAATGAGCAGTTCTTC
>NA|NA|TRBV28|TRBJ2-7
CASSIPQQLSGQYF
TGTGCCAGCAGTATCCCCCAACAGCTGTCAGGGCAGTACTTC
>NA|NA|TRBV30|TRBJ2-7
CAGTGGPPYEQYF
TGTGCCGGGACCGGGGGGCCTCCCTACGAGCAGTACTTC
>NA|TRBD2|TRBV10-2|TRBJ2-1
CASRGGIARSEQFF
TGCGCCAGCAGGGGAGGGATAGCCAGAAGTGAGCAGTTCTTC
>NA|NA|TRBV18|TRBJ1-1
CASSPYRQANTEAFF
TGTGCCAGCTCACCCTATCGGCAGGCGAACACTGAAGCTTTCTTT
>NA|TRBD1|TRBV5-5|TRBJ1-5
CASSLTGGANQPQHF
TGTGCCAGCAGCTTGACAGGGGGCGCCAATCAGCCCCAGCATTTT
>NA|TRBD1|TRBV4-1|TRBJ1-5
CASSQVLVRQGTLSNQPQHF
TGCGCCAGCAGCCAGGTTCTGGTCAGACAGGGGACCCTAAGCAATCAGCCCCAGCATTTT
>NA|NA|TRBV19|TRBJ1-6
CASTIAGSSYNSPLHF
TGTGCCAGTACTATTGCTGGTAGCTCCTATAATTCACCCCTCCACTTT
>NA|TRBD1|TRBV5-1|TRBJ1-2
CASQRGQGNYGYTF
TGCGCCAGCCAGCGGGGACAGGGGAACTATGGCTACACCTTC
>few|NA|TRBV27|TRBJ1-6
CASSPSGNSPLHF
TGTGCCAGCAGCCCCTCGGGGAATTCACCCCTCCACTTT
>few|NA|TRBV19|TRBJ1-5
CASSRGRRGGYSNQPQHF
TGTGCCAGTAGTAGAGGACGGCGAGGAGGGTATAGCAATCAGCCCCAGCATTTT
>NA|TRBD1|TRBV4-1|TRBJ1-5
CASSPSRDRAQPQHF
TGCGCCAGCAGCCCGTCCCGGGACAGGGCCCAGCCCCAGCATTTT
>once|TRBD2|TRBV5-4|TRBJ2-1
CASSLYGGRKGRVNEQFF
TGTGCCAGCAGCTTGTATGGCGGGAGGAAAGGCCGGGTCAATGAGCAGTTCTTC
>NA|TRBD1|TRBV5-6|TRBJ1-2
CASSPTGNYGYTF
TGTGCCAGCAGCCCGACAGGGAACTATGGCTACACCTTC
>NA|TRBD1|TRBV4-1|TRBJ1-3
CASSGQAGNTIYF
TGCGCCAGCTCGGGACAGGCTGGAAACACCATATATTTT
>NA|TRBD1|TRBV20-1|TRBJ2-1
CSASPPQGLNEQFF
TGCAGTGCTAGTCCCCCACAGGGGCTCAATGAGCAGTTCTTC
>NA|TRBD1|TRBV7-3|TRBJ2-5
CASSLGQQETQYF
TGTGCCAGCAGCTTGGGACAGCAAGAGACCCAGTACTTC
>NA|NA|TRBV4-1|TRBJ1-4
CASSRGEATNEKLFF
TGCGCCAGCAGCCGAGGGGAGGCAACTAATGAAAAACTGTTTTTT
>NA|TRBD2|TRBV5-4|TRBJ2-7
CASSPLTAGVGDGEQYF
TGTGCCAGCAGTCCTCTTACAGCGGGAGTAGGGGATGGCGAGCAGTACTTC
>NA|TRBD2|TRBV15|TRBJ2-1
CATSRERGGLAGVPREQFF
TGTGCCACCAGCAGAGAGAGGGGCGGTCTAGCGGGAGTCCCGCGGGAGCAGTTCTTC
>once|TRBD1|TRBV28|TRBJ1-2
CASSLRTGWFGYTF
TGTGCCAGCAGTTTAAGGACAGGGTGGTTTGGCTACACCTTC